The present entry profiles one TCR beta chain with its context. Profiling relied on immunoSEQ multiplex PCR, and the TCRdb table lists in-frame clones only, not all of them. Of about 230,000 clones listed, approximately 88% are singletons. This entry belongs to a study of blood T cell repertoires in COVID-19. CDR1 and CDR2 (germline): MNHEY, SVGAGI. This CDR3 region has 14 residues. Losses at the gene ends were 6 bases for V and 4 bases for J; bases not matched to a gene: 6. This chain links TRBV6-5 with TRBJ1-2; TRBD1 agrees at 9 bases. This TCR came from a man between 35 and 55 years old with acute or convalescent COVID-19. Sequenced input: peripheral blood. The CDR3 coding sequence is TGTGCCAGCAGGGCAGGGACAGGGAGCTATGGCTACACCTTC. Translated, it gives CASRAGTGSYGYTF.